This entry features one TCR beta chain sequence. Source study methods: Reference gene primers were amplified, and this amplification served to estimate nucleated cell counts. TCRdb's table, derived via immunoSEQ multiplex PCR, lists solely in-frame clones and lacks some. From that table come the V and J calls and clone size; the DNA was used to work out D and trimming. The table includes roughly 300,000 clones, 80% to 90% detected once. Germline CDR1 SEHNR, CDR2 FQNEAQ (reference sequence). The CDR3 length is 15 residues. Deletions cut 6 bases from V and 2 bases from J, with 13 bases between. Participant ages covered about 18 to 89 years across about two dozen US areas. This record comes from a study of blood T cell repertoires in COVID-19. Study details: Samples came from the United States, Italy and Spain, spanning acute and convalescent COVID-19. In each case, the material was cDNA or gDNA derived from T cells, B-cell-depleted T cells, or PBMCs.

The material sequenced was PBMCs or T cells enriched from blood (not recorded which). V is TRBV7-9 and J is TRBJ1-4, with D perhaps matching TRBD1 (5 bases). This TCR came from a woman aged 30 to 39 who had recovered from COVID-19. The CDR3 sequence is CASSPVGRTNEKLFF. The CDR3, as DNA: TGTGCCAGCAGTCCCGTGGGGCGTACTAATGAAAAACTGTTTTTT. The full variable domain, rest sourced from reference TRBV7-9 and TRBJ1-4, is DTGVSQNPRHKITKRGQNVTFRCDPISEHNRLYWYRQTLGQGPEFLTYFQNEAQLEKSRLLSDRFSAERPKGSFSTLEIQRTEQGDSAMYLCASSPVGRTNEKLFFGSGTQLSVL.